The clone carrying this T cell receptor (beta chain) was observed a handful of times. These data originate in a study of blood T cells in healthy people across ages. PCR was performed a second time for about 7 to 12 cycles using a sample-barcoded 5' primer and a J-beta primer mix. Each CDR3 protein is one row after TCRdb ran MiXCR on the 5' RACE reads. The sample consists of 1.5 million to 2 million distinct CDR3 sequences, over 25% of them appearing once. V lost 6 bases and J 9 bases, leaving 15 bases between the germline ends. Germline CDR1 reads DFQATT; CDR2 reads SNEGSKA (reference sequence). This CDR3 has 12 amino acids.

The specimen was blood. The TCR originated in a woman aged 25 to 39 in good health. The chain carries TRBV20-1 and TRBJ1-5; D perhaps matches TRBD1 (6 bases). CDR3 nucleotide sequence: TGCAGTGCCAAGGCGGGGGCAGGGCCCCAGCATTTT. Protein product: CSAKAGAGPQHF.